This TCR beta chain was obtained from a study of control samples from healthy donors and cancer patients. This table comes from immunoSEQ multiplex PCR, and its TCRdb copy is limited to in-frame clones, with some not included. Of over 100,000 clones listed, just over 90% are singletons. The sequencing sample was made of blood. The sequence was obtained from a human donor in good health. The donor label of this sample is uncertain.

The CDR3 spells CASSETGTGTTYEQYF. The CDR3 DNA reads TGTGCCAGCAGTGAAACCGGGACAGGGACAACCTACGAGCAGTACTTC. The chain uses TRBV25-1 and TRBJ2-7, with 9 bases identical to TRBD1. Trimming cost V 2 bases and J 2 bases; bases outside gene matches: 7. The CDR3 contains 16 residues. Germline CDR1 is MGHDK and CDR2 is SYGVNS.